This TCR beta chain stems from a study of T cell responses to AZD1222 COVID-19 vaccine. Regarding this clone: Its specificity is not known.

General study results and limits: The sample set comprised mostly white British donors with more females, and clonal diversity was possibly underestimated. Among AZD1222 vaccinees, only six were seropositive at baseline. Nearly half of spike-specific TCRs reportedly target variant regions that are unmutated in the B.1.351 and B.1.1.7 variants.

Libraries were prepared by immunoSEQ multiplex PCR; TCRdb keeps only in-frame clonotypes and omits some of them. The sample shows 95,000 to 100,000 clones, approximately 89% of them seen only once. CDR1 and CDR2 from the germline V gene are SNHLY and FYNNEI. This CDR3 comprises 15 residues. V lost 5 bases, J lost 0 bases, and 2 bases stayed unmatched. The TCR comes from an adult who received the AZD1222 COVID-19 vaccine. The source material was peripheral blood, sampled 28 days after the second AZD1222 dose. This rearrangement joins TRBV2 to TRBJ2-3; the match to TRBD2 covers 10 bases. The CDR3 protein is CASSRLAGSTDTQYF. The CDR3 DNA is TGTGCCAGCAGTAGACTAGCGGGTAGCACAGATACGCAGTATTTT.